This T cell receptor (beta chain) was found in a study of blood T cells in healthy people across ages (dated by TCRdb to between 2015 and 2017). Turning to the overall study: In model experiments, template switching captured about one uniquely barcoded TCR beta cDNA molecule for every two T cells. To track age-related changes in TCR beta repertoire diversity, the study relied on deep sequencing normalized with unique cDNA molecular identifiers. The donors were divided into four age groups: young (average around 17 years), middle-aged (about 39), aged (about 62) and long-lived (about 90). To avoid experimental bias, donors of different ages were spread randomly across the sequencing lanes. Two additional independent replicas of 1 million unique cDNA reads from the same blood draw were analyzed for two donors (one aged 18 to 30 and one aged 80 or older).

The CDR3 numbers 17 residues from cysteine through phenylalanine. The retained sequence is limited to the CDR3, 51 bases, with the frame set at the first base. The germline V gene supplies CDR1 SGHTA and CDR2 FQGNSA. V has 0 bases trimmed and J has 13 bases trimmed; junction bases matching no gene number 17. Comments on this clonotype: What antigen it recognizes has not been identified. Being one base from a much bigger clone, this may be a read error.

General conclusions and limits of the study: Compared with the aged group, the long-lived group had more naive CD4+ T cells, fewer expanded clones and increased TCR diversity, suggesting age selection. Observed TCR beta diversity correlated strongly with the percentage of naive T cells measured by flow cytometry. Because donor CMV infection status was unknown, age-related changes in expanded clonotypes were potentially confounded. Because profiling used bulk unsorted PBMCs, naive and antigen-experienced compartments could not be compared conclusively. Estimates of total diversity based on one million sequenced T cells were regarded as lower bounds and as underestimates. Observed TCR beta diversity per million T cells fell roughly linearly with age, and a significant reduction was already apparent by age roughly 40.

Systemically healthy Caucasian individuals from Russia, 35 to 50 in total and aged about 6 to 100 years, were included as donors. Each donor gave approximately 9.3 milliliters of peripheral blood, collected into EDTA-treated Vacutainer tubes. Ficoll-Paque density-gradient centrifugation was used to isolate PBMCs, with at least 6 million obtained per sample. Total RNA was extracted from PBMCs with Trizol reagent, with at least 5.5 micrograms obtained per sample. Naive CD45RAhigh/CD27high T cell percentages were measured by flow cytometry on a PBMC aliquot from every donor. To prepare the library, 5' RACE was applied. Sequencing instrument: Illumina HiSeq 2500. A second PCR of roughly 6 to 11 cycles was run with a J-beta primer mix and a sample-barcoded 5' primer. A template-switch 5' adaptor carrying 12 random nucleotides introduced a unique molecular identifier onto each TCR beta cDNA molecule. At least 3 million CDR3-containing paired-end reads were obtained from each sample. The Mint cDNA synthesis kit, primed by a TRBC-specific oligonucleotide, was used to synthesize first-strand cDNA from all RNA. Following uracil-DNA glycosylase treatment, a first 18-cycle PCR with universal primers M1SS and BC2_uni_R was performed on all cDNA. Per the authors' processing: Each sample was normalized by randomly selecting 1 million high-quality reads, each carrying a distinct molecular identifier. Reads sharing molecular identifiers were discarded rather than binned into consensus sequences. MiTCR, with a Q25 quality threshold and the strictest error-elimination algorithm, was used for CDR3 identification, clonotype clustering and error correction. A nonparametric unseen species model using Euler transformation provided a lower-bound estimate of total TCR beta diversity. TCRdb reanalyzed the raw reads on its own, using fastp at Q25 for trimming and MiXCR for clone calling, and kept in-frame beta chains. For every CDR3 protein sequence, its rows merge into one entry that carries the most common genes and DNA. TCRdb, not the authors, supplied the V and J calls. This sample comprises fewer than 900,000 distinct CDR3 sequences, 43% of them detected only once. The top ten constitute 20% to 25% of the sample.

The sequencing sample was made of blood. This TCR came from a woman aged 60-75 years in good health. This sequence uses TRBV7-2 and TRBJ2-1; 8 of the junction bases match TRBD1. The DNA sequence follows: TGTGCCAGCAGCTTAGCGAGGACAGGGATTGGTATGGAGACCCAGTTCTTC. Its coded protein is CASSLARTGIGMETQFF. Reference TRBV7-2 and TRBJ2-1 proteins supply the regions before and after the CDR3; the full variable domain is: GAGVSQSPSNKVTEKGKDVELRCDPISGHTALYWYRQSLGQGLEFLIYFQGNSAPDKSGLPSDRFSAERTGGSVSTLTIQRTQQEDSAVYLCASSLARTGIGMETQFFGPGTRLTVL.